The source of this TCR beta chain is a study of shared clonotypes between healthy human individuals. Study findings and constraints: The study found roughly 5% of naive CD4 clonotypes shared across a few donors. Relative to memory subsets, naive subsets generally showed larger estimated richness. Represented genetic and exposure-history diversity was restricted by having few donors.

It was CD45RO-negative cells, positively selected for CCR7, that made up naive CD8 cells, with terminally differentiated effector memory CD45RA+ cells excluded. This CDR3 has 13 amino acids. V lost 6 bases, J lost 1 base, and 10 bases lay in between. Germline CDR1 LNHDA, CDR2 SQIVND (reference sequence). This clone has a single count. Its specificity is not known. Data came from immunoSEQ multiplex PCR; TCRdb stores just in-frame clones and leaves some out. The profile covers under 2,000,000 clones, with over 85% appearing a single time and around 1% taken by the ten largest. The receptor's source is a young man in good health. The rearrangement uses TRBV19 and TRBJ2-7; maybe TRBD2 (6 bases). Sequenced input: naive CD8+ T cells sorted from blood. CDR3: CASSGTPSYEQYF. The CDR3 DNA follows: TGTGCCAGTAGCGGGACTCCTTCCTACGAGCAGTACTTC.